This T cell receptor (beta chain) was observed in a study of blood T cell repertoires in COVID-19. About the study: PBMCs, B-cell-depleted T cells, or T cells provided the cDNA or gDNA that made up the material.

V shed 1 base, J shed 6 bases, and the junction held 4 bases outside the gene matches. CDR1 is PRHDT, CDR2 FYEKMQ, per germline (reference sequence). This CDR3 has 16 residues. Method: immunoSEQ multiplex PCR; TCRdb's copy keeps in-frame clones and lacks some. The table records a few hundred thousand clones, roughly 88% of them present only once. This clone was picked up one time. The chain is built from TRBV13 and TRBJ2-1; TRBD2 agrees at 12 bases. Specimen: PBMCs or T cells enriched from blood (not recorded which). The clonotype comes from a middle-aged woman who had recovered from COVID-19. CDR3 DNA: TGTGCCAGCAGCTTAGACCCTAGCGGGAGGGCCAATGAGCAGTTCTTC. Translated: CASSLDPSGRANEQFF. The whole variable domain, filled in from reference TRBV13 and TRBJ2-1, reads AAGVIQSPRHLIKEKRETATLKCYPIPRHDTVYWYQQGPGQDPQFLISFYEKMQSDKGSIPDRFSAQQFSDYHSELNMSSLELGDSALYFCASSLDPSGRANEQFFGPGTRLTVL.